This T cell receptor beta chain was observed in a study of Tregs in tolerant kidney transplant recipients. J lost 4 bases, V lost 1 base, and 8 bases had no gene match. Germline-derived CDR1 and CDR2 are MGHRA and YSYEKL. This CDR3 spans 16 amino acids. The repertoire was sequenced with immunoSEQ multiplex PCR; TCRdb's copy has only in-frame clones and lacks some. The sample has 80,000 to 90,000 clones; around nine tenths are singletons. The chain has TRBV4-1 and TRBJ1-1; 8 bases line up with TRBD1. The sample consisted of CD8+ T cells from blood. The TCR was taken from a human donor in good health. The chain's CDR3 is CASSQAPGTGGTEAFF. CDR3 nucleotides: TGCGCCAGCAGCCAAGCCCCCGGGACAGGTGGCACTGAAGCTTTCTTT.